This TCR beta chain is drawn from a study of blood T cell repertoires in COVID-19. Using immunoSEQ multiplex PCR, the repertoire was profiled, and TCRdb retains in-frame clones only, with some absent. The top ten hold under 5% of the sample, which has 65,000 to 70,000 clones, roughly 84% seen once. This CDR3 has 16 amino acids. V was cut by 1 base and J by 1 base, with 10 bases left in between. Germline V lookup: CDR1 SGHAT, CDR2 FQNNGV. The rearrangement links TRBV11-2 to TRBJ1-4, with D possibly matching TRBD1 (6 bases). Sequenced: peripheral blood. The source is an older woman with acute or convalescent COVID-19. The CDR3 sequence is CASSLGQGITNEKLFF. The CDR3 DNA reads TGTGCCAGCAGCTTAGGTCAGGGGATAACTAATGAAAAACTGTTTTTT.